A selection of T cell receptor beta chains follows, all from one sample in a study of shared T cell receptors in the human thymus. Profiled with immunoSEQ multiplex PCR; TCRdb holds only in-frame clones, not every one. The table shows 720,000 or so clones, with 70% to 90% occurring only once. These same data were also listed under a study on human thymus T cells.

Specimen: thymocytes. Receptor source: a girl in the first two years of life with a congenital heart defect. Each CDR3 is given with its conserved first and last residue. A D gene is named only where the DNA matches it firmly. The size of a clone is reported for some rows only, either as once, few or many, or as a class for expanded clones.

abundance,v_gene,d_gene,j_gene,CDR3aa,CDR3nt
NA,TRBV29-1,NA,TRBJ1-1,CSVSYGGRPNTEAFF,TGCAGCGTTTCTTATGGGGGCCGGCCGAACACTGAAGCTTTCTTT
NA,TRBV30,TRBD1,TRBJ1-1,CAWKQQGPSGAEAFF,TGTGCCTGGAAGCAACAGGGGCCCTCGGGGGCTGAAGCTTTCTTT
NA,TRBV11-2,NA,TRBJ1-1,CASSLVVGGIPEAFF,TGTGCCAGCAGCTTAGTAGTGGGGGGGATACCTGAAGCTTTCTTT
NA,TRBV2,NA,TRBJ1-5,CASSHSSEPQHF,TGTGCCAGCAGCCACAGCTCTGAGCCCCAGCATTTT
NA,TRBV2,TRBD1,TRBJ1-3,CASSDRGANLNTIYF,TGTGCCAGCAGTGACAGGGGGGCGAACCTAAACACCATATATTTT
NA,TRBV7-2,TRBD1,TRBJ1-2,CAIRRSRGSYGYTF,TGTGCCATCAGGAGAAGCAGGGGGAGCTATGGCTACACCTTC
NA,TRBV14,NA,TRBJ1-1,CASSQDLEGTEAFF,TGTGCCAGCAGCCAAGATTTAGAGGGCACTGAAGCTTTCTTT
NA,TRBV5-4,NA,TRBJ1-4,CASSTNTRGEKLFF,TGTGCCAGCAGTACTAACACGAGAGGAGAAAAACTGTTTTTT
NA,TRBV2,NA,TRBJ1-2,CASSPRDKRYLRGYTF,TGTGCCAGCAGTCCCCGGGACAAAAGGTACCTTAGGGGCTACACCTTC
NA,TRBV2,TRBD1,TRBJ1-2,CASSPDRDRGRSRYGYTF,TGTGCCAGCAGTCCTGACCGGGACAGGGGAAGGAGTCGCTATGGCTACACCTTC
NA,TRBV30,NA,TRBJ1-2,CAWSGTRAGYGYTF,TGTGCCTGGAGCGGTACACGGGCGGGCTATGGCTACACCTTC
NA,TRBV5-1,TRBD1,TRBJ2-5,CASSLVDRKETQYF,TGCGCCAGCAGCTTGGTGGACAGGAAAGAGACCCAGTACTTC
NA,TRBV28,TRBD2,TRBJ2-5,CASSLPGKTSDQETQYF,TGTGCCAGCAGTCTACCCGGAAAGACTAGCGACCAAGAGACCCAGTACTTC
NA,TRBV6-6,NA,TRBJ1-2,CASSYSTGGYTF,TGTGCCAGCAGTTACTCGACCGGGGGCTACACCTTC
NA,TRBV6-1,TRBD1,TRBJ1-1,CASREGDRPNTEAFF,TGTGCCAGCAGGGAGGGGGACAGACCTAACACTGAAGCTTTCTTT
once,TRBV5-5,NA,TRBJ1-3,CASSSEDPQSPRNTIYF,TGTGCCAGCAGCTCGGAGGATCCACAGTCACCTCGAAACACCATATATTTT
few,TRBV5-8,TRBD1,TRBJ2-7,CASSSWDRVIFYEQYF,TGTGCCAGCAGCTCTTGGGACAGGGTCATCTTTTACGAGCAGTACTTC
NA,TRBV27,TRBD1,TRBJ1-1,CASSWDRVSLNTEAFF,TGTGCCAGCAGTTGGGACAGGGTGTCCTTGAACACTGAAGCTTTCTTT
NA,TRBV19,TRBD1,TRBJ2-1,CASSMSRDSNEQFF,TGTGCCAGTAGTATGTCCAGGGACAGCAATGAGCAGTTCTTC
NA,TRBV7-2,TRBD2,TRBJ2-1,CASSLGPSGGVRKDNEQFF,TGTGCCAGCAGCTTAGGTCCTAGCGGGGGGGTTAGAAAAGACAATGAGCAGTTCTTC
NA,TRBV4-1,NA,TRBJ2-7,CASSQWAGVGYEQYF,TGCGCCAGCAGCCAATGGGCAGGGGTGGGCTACGAGCAGTACTTC
NA,TRBV11-1,TRBD2,TRBJ2-7,CASSLVPDPGGEQYF,TGTGCCAGCAGCTTAGTCCCTGACCCGGGGGGCGAGCAGTACTTC
NA,TRBV5-6,TRBD1,TRBJ1-2,CASSWDRSGYTF,TGTGCCAGCAGCTGGGACAGGAGTGGCTACACCTTC
NA,TRBV11-2,NA,TRBJ2-3,CASSLERPYVRTDTQYF,TGTGCCAGCAGCTTAGAGCGGCCCTACGTACGCACAGATACGCAGTATTTT
NA,TRBV27,NA,TRBJ2-7,CASSLSDKGPQAYF,TGTGCCAGCAGTTTATCGGACAAAGGGCCGCAGGCGTACTTC
NA,TRBV14,NA,TRBJ2-5,CASSQNWRTLQETQYF,TGTGCCAGCAGCCAAAACTGGCGGACACTCCAAGAGACCCAGTACTTC
NA,TRBV28,NA,TRBJ2-7,CASSLSTGYNYEQYF,TGTGCCAGCAGTTTATCCACGGGGTATAATTACGAGCAGTACTTC
NA,TRBV7-9,NA,TRBJ1-1,CASSLASRGMNTEAFF,TGTGCCAGCAGCTTAGCGTCTAGGGGTATGAACACTGAAGCTTTCTTT
NA,TRBV7-6,NA,TRBJ1-2,CASSLDQAGRYGYTF,TGTGCCAGCAGCTTAGATCAGGCAGGGCGCTATGGCTACACCTTC
NA,TRBV28,NA,TRBJ2-3,CASTGTAGFPDTQYF,TGTGCCAGCACAGGGACTGCAGGTTTTCCAGATACGCAGTATTTT
NA,TRBV5-4,NA,TRBJ2-7,CASSSTQVVGEATYEQYF,TGTGCCAGCAGCTCCACCCAAGTAGTCGGGGAGGCCACCTACGAGCAGTACTTC
NA,TRBV11-2,TRBD2,TRBJ2-1,CASSLRLAGWRTYNEQFF,TGTGCCAGCAGCCTTAGACTAGCGGGTTGGCGAACCTACAATGAGCAGTTCTTC
NA,TRBV10-3,TRBD1,TRBJ2-7,CAISLGQGQSPHEQYF,TGTGCCATCAGTTTAGGACAGGGCCAATCCCCCCACGAGCAGTACTTC
NA,TRBV27,TRBD1,TRBJ2-3,CASSSQQGAYTDTQYF,TGTGCCAGCAGTTCCCAACAGGGGGCCTACACAGATACGCAGTATTTT
NA,TRBV14,TRBD2,TRBJ2-3,CASSQGASGGLDTQYF,TGTGCCAGCAGCCAAGGGGCTAGCGGGGGGCTAGATACGCAGTATTTT
NA,TRBV11-2,TRBD1,TRBJ1-1,CASSSVYRGSEAFF,TGTGCCAGCAGCTCGGTTTACAGGGGGAGTGAAGCTTTCTTT
once,TRBV10-3,TRBD1,TRBJ2-7,CAISTPDRGEQYF,TGTGCCATCAGTACCCCGGACAGGGGGGAGCAGTACTTC
NA,TRBV5-4,TRBD2,TRBJ2-3,CASSSPSGGSTDTQYF,TGTGCCAGCAGTTCACCTAGCGGGGGAAGCACAGATACGCAGTATTTT
few,TRBV5-6,NA,TRBJ1-2,CASILYEGQYYGYTF,TGTGCCAGCATCCTATACGAGGGACAATACTATGGCTACACCTTC
NA,TRBV28,TRBD1,TRBJ2-1,CASMDRLYSNEQFF,TGTGCCAGCATGGACAGGCTTTACTCCAATGAGCAGTTCTTC
NA,TRBV9,TRBD1,TRBJ1-4,CASSAQGATNEKLFF,TGTGCCAGCAGCGCACAGGGGGCAACTAATGAAAAACTGTTTTTT
NA,TRBV2,NA,TRBJ1-2,CASTLGGASTYGYTF,TGTGCCAGCACCCTAGGGGGGGCCTCAACCTATGGCTACACCTTC
few,TRBV19,NA,TRBJ1-1,CASSPPRGLNTEAFF,TGTGCCAGTAGTCCCCCTCGGGGGTTGAACACTGAAGCTTTCTTT
NA,TRBV19,NA,TRBJ1-2,CASSTRFPPPDRLYNYGYTF,TGTGCCAGTAGTACCCGCTTCCCCCCTCCTGACAGGCTCTACAACTATGGCTACACCTTC
few,TRBV19,NA,TRBJ1-1,CASRTGEVNTEAFF,TGTGCCAGTAGGACGGGGGAGGTAAACACTGAAGCTTTCTTT
NA,TRBV5-1,NA,TRBJ1-5,CASSLGPRGFWNQPQHF,TGCGCCAGCAGCCTGGGACCCCGGGGTTTTTGGAATCAGCCCCAGCATTTT
NA,TRBV11-2,TRBD1,TRBJ1-5,CASSLGGDRGNQPQHF,TGTGCCAGCAGCTTAGGAGGGGACAGGGGCAATCAGCCCCAGCATTTT
NA,TRBV28,NA,TRBJ1-2,CASTIRQHYGYTF,TGTGCCAGCACCATTAGACAGCACTATGGCTACACCTTC
NA,TRBV5-8,NA,TRBJ1-4,CASSLFMGGGASINEKLFF,TGTGCCAGCAGCCTCTTCATGGGGGGGGGCGCCTCCATCAATGAAAAACTGTTTTTT
once,TRBV23-1,TRBD1,TRBJ2-5,CASSHITGQGARWETQYF,TGCGCCAGCAGTCACATCACGGGACAGGGGGCTCGTTGGGAGACCCAGTACTTC
NA,TRBV4-1,NA,TRBJ1-3,CASSQEGLRGEAGNTIYF,TGCGCCAGCAGCCAAGAGGGACTGAGGGGTGAAGCTGGAAACACCATATATTTT
NA,TRBV9,TRBD2,TRBJ2-1,CASSVTGTSDYNEQFF,TGTGCCAGCAGCGTAACAGGGACTAGTGATTACAATGAGCAGTTCTTC
NA,TRBV7-9,TRBD1,TRBJ2-7,CASRHQQGQSYEQYF,TGTGCCAGCAGGCACCAACAGGGGCAGTCCTACGAGCAGTACTTC
NA,TRBV11-2,TRBD1,TRBJ2-3,CASSGTGQSTDTQYF,TGTGCCAGCAGCGGGACAGGCCAAAGCACAGATACGCAGTATTTT
NA,TRBV7-8,NA,TRBJ1-1,CASSPGGTEAFF,TGTGCCAGCAGCCCCGGGGGCACTGAAGCTTTCTTT
NA,TRBV7-3,NA,TRBJ1-1,CASSLGGTANTEAFF,TGTGCCAGCAGCTTAGGGGGGACGGCGAACACTGAAGCTTTCTTT
NA,TRBV6-1,TRBD1,TRBJ1-5,CASSAPGQVPNQPQHF,TGTGCCAGCAGTGCCCCGGGACAGGTCCCCAATCAGCCCCAGCATTTT